Listed below are T cell receptor beta chains from one sample, sequenced in a study of shared clonotypes between healthy human individuals. Using immunoSEQ multiplex PCR, the repertoire was profiled, and TCRdb retains in-frame clones only, with some absent. Among 2 million to 2.5 million clones, 90% to 96% were seen once, and the ten largest hold around 0.13%. Sequencing used naive CD4+ T cells sorted from blood. Every receptor here comes from a man younger than 35 in good health. Both conserved end residues are part of each CDR3. D genes are given only for firm matches. A row's size may be missing; if present it is once, few, many or a size class.

CDR3nt	CDR3aa	abundance	v_gene	j_gene	d_gene
TGCGCCAGCTCCCAAGAGGGAAATAATGAAAAACTGTTTTTT	CASSQEGNNEKLFF	NA	TRBV5-1	TRBJ1-4	NA
TGTGCCAGCAGTAAGGGCCTTTTTTCACCCCTCCACTTT	CASSKGLFSPLHF	NA	TRBV6-5	TRBJ1-6	NA
TGCGCCAGCAGCTTGGACCCGGGGTCGTATGGCTACACCTTC	CASSLDPGSYGYTF	NA	TRBV5-1	TRBJ1-2	NA
TGTGCCAGCTCACCCTTTGGCATTCCGAACACCGGGGAGCTGTTTTTT	CASSPFGIPNTGELFF	NA	TRBV18	TRBJ2-2	NA
TGCAGCGCTCAGCCGAAGGATACGCAGTATTTT	CSAQPKDTQYF	NA	TRBV29-1	TRBJ2-3	NA
TGTGCCAGCAGTCCCCCGGGACAGGGGCCTGGCTACACCTTC	CASSPPGQGPGYTF	few	TRBV28	TRBJ1-2	TRBD1
TGTGCCAGCACGGACAGGGGAGGGTCCTACGAGCAGTACTTC	CASTDRGGSYEQYF	NA	TRBV6-1	TRBJ2-7	TRBD1
TGTGCCTGGAGTGTACAAGCGGGAGGACCAGATACGCAGTATTTT	CAWSVQAGGPDTQYF	NA	TRBV30	TRBJ2-3	TRBD2
TGTGCCAGCGCTGGGGCGCAGCCTCAGCCCCAGCATTTT	CASAGAQPQPQHF	NA	TRBV10-3	TRBJ1-5	NA
TGTGCCAGCAGCGTAGGTCCCCCGGGACAGCAAGAGACCCAGTACTTC	CASSVGPPGQQETQYF	once	TRBV9	TRBJ2-5	TRBD1
TGTGCCAGCAGTTACCGCGGACAGACCTACGAGCAGTACTTC	CASSYRGQTYEQYF	NA	TRBV6-5	TRBJ2-7	NA
TGTGCCAGCAGCTTAGCGCTGGGTACGCAGTATTTT	CASSLALGTQYF	NA	TRBV7-2	TRBJ2-3	NA
TGTGCCTGGAGTGCTGGGACAGGCTTATATAGCAATCAGCCCCAGCATTTT	CAWSAGTGLYSNQPQHF	NA	TRBV30	TRBJ1-5	TRBD1
TGCGCCAGCAGGGCCGGGACTAGCGGGGAGGTCTACTTC	CASRAGTSGEVYF	NA	TRBV10-1	TRBJ2-4	TRBD2
TGTGCCAGCTCGGAAACAGGGGGCTACGAGCAGTACTTC	CASSETGGYEQYF	NA	TRBV18	TRBJ2-7	TRBD1
TGCGCCAGCAGCCAAAGTTACTCAGGGGGTGCCCTTAGGGGCTACACCTTC	CASSQSYSGGALRGYTF	NA	TRBV4-1	TRBJ1-2	TRBD1
TGTGCCAGCAGCCCATTAGCGGGAGGGCCTGGCGAGCAGTACTTC	CASSPLAGGPGEQYF	NA	TRBV6-5	TRBJ2-7	TRBD2
TGTGCCAGCAGCAGTCGGGGGCTCGGAGAAAAACTGTTTTTT	CASSSRGLGEKLFF	NA	TRBV5-8	TRBJ1-4	NA
TGTGCCAGCAGCGTCCTAGGCTCCACGCAGTATTTT	CASSVLGSTQYF	NA	TRBV7-2	TRBJ2-3	NA
TGCGCCAGCAGCTTCTCAGGGGCAAACAATCAGCCCCAGCATTTT	CASSFSGANNQPQHF	NA	TRBV5-1	TRBJ1-5	NA
TGTGCCAGCAGTCCCCCAGGGGTCCCCACAGATACGCAGTATTTT	CASSPPGVPTDTQYF	NA	TRBV27	TRBJ2-3	NA
TGTGCCAGCAGTTACTCGGAGAGGACCTACGAGCAGTACTTC	CASSYSERTYEQYF	NA	TRBV6-5	TRBJ2-7	NA
TGCGCCAGCAGCTTGGCGGGGGGGCTAAGCTCCTACGAGCAGTACTTC	CASSLAGGLSSYEQYF	NA	TRBV5-1	TRBJ2-7	TRBD2
TGTGCCAGCAGCCCCGGGAGCGGGAGTACCGGGGAGCTGTTTTTT	CASSPGSGSTGELFF	NA	TRBV2	TRBJ2-2	TRBD2
TGCGCCAGCAGCGTCGAAAGGGAGGTGTACGAGCAGTACTTC	CASSVEREVYEQYF	NA	TRBV5-1	TRBJ2-7	NA
TGTGCCAGCAGCTGGGAGGGGGCTTCTGGAAACACCATATATTTT	CASSWEGASGNTIYF	NA	TRBV11-2	TRBJ1-3	TRBD1
TGTGCCAGCAGAAATCGTTGGAACACTGAAGCTTTCTTT	CASRNRWNTEAFF	NA	TRBV2	TRBJ1-1	NA
TGTGCCAGCAGTTATGGCGGGGGGCGATCCAATGAGCAGTTCTTC	CASSYGGGRSNEQFF	NA	TRBV6-5	TRBJ2-1	TRBD2
TGTGCCAGCAGCTCGGGCCCTGGGGAGACCCAGTACTTC	CASSSGPGETQYF	NA	TRBV7-2	TRBJ2-5	NA
TGTGCCAGCAGCCCTGGACAGCTCTCTGGAAACACCATATATTTT	CASSPGQLSGNTIYF	NA	TRBV7-2	TRBJ1-3	NA
TGTGCCAGCAGCCGTCCGGGAATCTACGAGCAGTACTTC	CASSRPGIYEQYF	NA	TRBV7-2	TRBJ2-7	NA
TGCGCCAGCAGTCGCCTCGGGTTGGGCGAGACGCAGTATTTT	CASSRLGLGETQYF	NA	TRBV10-2	TRBJ2-3	NA
TGTGCCAGCAGCCCGGGACTAGCGGACTCCTACAATGAGCAGTTCTTC	CASSPGLADSYNEQFF	NA	TRBV5-4	TRBJ2-1	TRBD2
TGTGCCAGCAGCGAGCGACCTCCTGGCTATGGCTACACCTTC	CASSERPPGYGYTF	NA	TRBV5-4	TRBJ1-2	NA
TGTGCCAGCAGTCCAGGTTGGCTAATCGGGATATCTGGAAACACCATATATTTT	CASSPGWLIGISGNTIYF	once	TRBV11-2	TRBJ1-3	NA
TGTGCCAGCAGTTTATATGGTCAGCCCCAGCATTTT	CASSLYGQPQHF	few	TRBV28	TRBJ1-5	NA
TGTGCCATCAGTGAGTCGTCGGATACGCAGTATTTT	CAISESSDTQYF	NA	TRBV10-3	TRBJ2-3	NA
TGTGCCAGCAGTCGGATGCTAGCGGGAGGGAGCCCCTACAATGAGCAGTTCTTC	CASSRMLAGGSPYNEQFF	NA	TRBV14	TRBJ2-1	TRBD2
TGTGCCAGCAGCTCTGGACAGGGGCATGGAAACACCATATATTTT	CASSSGQGHGNTIYF	NA	TRBV5-4	TRBJ1-3	TRBD1
TGTGCCAGCAGCTTAGGAGGCCGATCCGAAGAGACCCAGTACTTC	CASSLGGRSEETQYF	once	TRBV11-3	TRBJ2-5	NA
TGCGCCAGCAGCTTGGCGACAGGTGGGGGAAACACCATATATTTT	CASSLATGGGNTIYF	NA	TRBV5-1	TRBJ1-3	NA
TGTGCCAGCAGGGGAAACTCGAACACTGAAGCTTTCTTT	CASRGNSNTEAFF	NA	TRBV6-1	TRBJ1-1	NA
TGCGCCAGCAGCTTGGGTGGCTGGGAGACCCAGTACTTC	CASSLGGWETQYF	NA	TRBV5-1	TRBJ2-5	NA
TGCGCCAGCAGCTTGGACCTAATTAACAGGGACACTGAAGCTTTCTTT	CASSLDLINRDTEAFF	NA	TRBV5-1	TRBJ1-1	NA
TGTGCCAGCAGCTTACGGCCAGGGGATTACGAGCAGTACTTC	CASSLRPGDYEQYF	NA	TRBV7-2	TRBJ2-7	NA
TGTGCCAGCCGTTCCGGGACCGGGGGAGAGACCCAGTACTTC	CASRSGTGGETQYF	NA	TRBV6-4	TRBJ2-5	NA
TGTGCCAGCAGCTTAGGCGGCTACACAGATACGCAGTATTTT	CASSLGGYTDTQYF	NA	TRBV5-4	TRBJ2-3	NA
TGTGCCAGCAGTTATCTAGCGGGGAACACCGGGGAGCTGTTTTTT	CASSYLAGNTGELFF	NA	TRBV6-6	TRBJ2-2	TRBD2
TGTGCCAGCAGCCGGACTAGCGGGATGATTGAGCAGTTCTTC	CASSRTSGMIEQFF	NA	TRBV7-9	TRBJ2-1	TRBD2
TGTGCCAGTAGTATAACAGGCACCGCAGATACGCAGTATTTT	CASSITGTADTQYF	NA	TRBV19	TRBJ2-3	NA
TGCGCCAGCAGCTTGGAGGGCCCAACACGGACCCATGAAGCTTTCTTT	CASSLEGPTRTHEAFF	NA	TRBV5-1	TRBJ1-1	NA
TGTGCCAGCACTCGGGGTAGGGGATATTATGGCTACACCTTC	CASTRGRGYYGYTF	NA	TRBV2	TRBJ1-2	NA
TGTGCCAGCAAAGGATCCGGACAGGTAGGGTACGAGCAGTACTTC	CASKGSGQVGYEQYF	NA	TRBV6-5	TRBJ2-7	TRBD1
TGCGCCAGCAGCTTGAATTTCGAGACCCAGTACTTC	CASSLNFETQYF	NA	TRBV5-1	TRBJ2-5	NA
TGTGCCAGCAAAGAGGACAGGGCCAACTATGGCTACACCTTC	CASKEDRANYGYTF	NA	TRBV6-1	TRBJ1-2	TRBD1